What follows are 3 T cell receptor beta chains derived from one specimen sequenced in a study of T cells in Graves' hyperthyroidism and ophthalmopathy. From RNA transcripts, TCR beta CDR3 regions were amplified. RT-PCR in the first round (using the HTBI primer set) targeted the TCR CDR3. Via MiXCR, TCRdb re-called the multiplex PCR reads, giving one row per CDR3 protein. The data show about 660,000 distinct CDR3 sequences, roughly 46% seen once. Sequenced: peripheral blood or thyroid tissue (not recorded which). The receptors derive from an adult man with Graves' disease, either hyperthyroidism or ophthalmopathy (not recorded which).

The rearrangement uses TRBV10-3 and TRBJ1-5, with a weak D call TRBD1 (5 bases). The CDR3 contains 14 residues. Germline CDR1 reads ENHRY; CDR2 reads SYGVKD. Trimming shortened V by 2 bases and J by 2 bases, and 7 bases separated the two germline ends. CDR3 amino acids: CAISEETGNQPQHF. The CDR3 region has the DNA TGTGCCATCAGTGAGGAGACAGGCAATCAGCCCCAGCATTTT.

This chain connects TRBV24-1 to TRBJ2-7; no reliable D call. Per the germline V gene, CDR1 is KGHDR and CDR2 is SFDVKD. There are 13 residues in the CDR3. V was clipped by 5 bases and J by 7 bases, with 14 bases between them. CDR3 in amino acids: CATSGYFSGEQYF. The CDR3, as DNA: TGTGCCACCAGTGGTTATTTTTCTGGAGAGCAGTACTTC.

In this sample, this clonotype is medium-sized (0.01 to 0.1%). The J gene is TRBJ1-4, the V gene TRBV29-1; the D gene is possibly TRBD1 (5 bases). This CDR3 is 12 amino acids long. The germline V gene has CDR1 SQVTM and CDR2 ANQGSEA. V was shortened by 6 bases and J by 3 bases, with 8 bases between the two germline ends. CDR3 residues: CSVRDPNEKLFF. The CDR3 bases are TGCAGCGTACGGGACCCTAATGAAAAACTGTTTTTT.